A selection of T cell receptor beta chains follows, all from one sample in a study of beta chain features in type 1 diabetes. The assay was immunoSEQ multiplex PCR, and TCRdb's table has in-frame clones only and misses some. Of 680,000 or so clones in the sample, 15% are singletons; the top ten hold roughly 0.098%. What was sequenced was naive CD4+ T cells from blood. These receptors came from a man aged 18 to 29 in good health. Both conserved end residues are part of each CDR3. D genes are given only for firm matches. Only some rows state a clone size, as once, few, many or a class for expanded clones.

V gene	D gene	J gene	clone size	CDR3 protein	CDR3 DNA
TRBV7-2	TRBD1	TRBJ2-2	few	CASSLGQGRAGELFF	TGTGCCAGCAGCTTGGGACAGGGGCGAGCCGGGGAGCTGTTTTTT
TRBV5-1	TRBD2	TRBJ2-5	-	CASSPGTTPETQYF	TGCGCCAGCAGCCCCGGGACTACTCCGGAGACCCAGTACTTC
TRBV6-6	-	TRBJ1-3	few	CASSRTALLSGNTIYF	TGTGCCAGCAGTCGGACAGCCTTACTCTCTGGAAACACCATATATTTT
TRBV18	-	TRBJ1-1	-	CASSPSSGAMNTEAFF	TGTGCCAGCTCACCATCTTCAGGTGCCATGAACACTGAAGCTTTCTTT
TRBV7-3	TRBD2	TRBJ2-5	-	CASSPRLAGRGETQYF	TGTGCCAGCAGCCCAAGGCTAGCGGGGAGGGGAGAGACCCAGTACTTC
TRBV6-4	TRBD1	TRBJ2-3	-	CASRLDRATDTQYF	TGTGCCAGCAGGTTGGACAGGGCCACAGATACGCAGTATTTT
TRBV5-1	-	TRBJ2-1	-	CASSPAGRSGRNNEQFF	TGCGCCAGCAGCCCTGCGGGGAGGAGCGGGCGAAACAATGAGCAGTTCTTC
TRBV19	-	TRBJ2-7	few	CASSIGSSYEQYF	TGTGCCAGTAGTATCGGCAGCTCCTACGAGCAGTACTTC
TRBV2	TRBD1	TRBJ2-6	-	CASRGPGQGYSGANVLTF	TGTGCCAGCAGGGGTCCGGGACAGGGGTACTCTGGGGCCAACGTCCTGACTTTC
TRBV7-9	TRBD1	TRBJ2-4	many	CASSFLGQGGNIQYF	TGTGCCAGCAGCTTTCTCGGACAGGGAGGAAACATTCAGTACTTC
TRBV7-3	TRBD1	TRBJ1-2	few	CASSITTGGTGGYTF	TGTGCCAGCAGCATAACCACAGGGGGCACTGGAGGCTACACCTTC
TRBV7-3	TRBD1	TRBJ2-7	-	CASSTQQGEYEQYF	TGTGCCAGCAGCACTCAACAGGGGGAATACGAGCAGTACTTC
TRBV6-1	-	TRBJ2-4	few	CASSEGGTGLAKNIQYF	TGTGCCAGCAGTGAAGGTGGTACGGGGTTGGCCAAAAACATTCAGTACTTC
TRBV5-4	TRBD1	TRBJ1-5	few	CASSLGPGTGDQPQHF	TGTGCCAGCAGCTTGGGACCGGGGACAGGGGATCAGCCCCAGCATTTT
TRBV7-9	-	TRBJ2-5	-	CASSPTGAEETQYF	TGTGCCAGCAGCCCCACCGGTGCGGAAGAGACCCAGTACTTC
TRBV25-1	-	TRBJ1-2	few	CASSELGRADGYTF	TGTGCCAGCAGTGAATTGGGCAGGGCAGATGGCTACACCTTC
TRBV6-5	-	TRBJ2-7	-	CASSNRVRSSYEQYF	TGTGCCAGCAGTAACCGGGTTCGAAGCTCCTACGAGCAGTACTTC
TRBV7-9	-	TRBJ1-1	-	CASSLQGNTEAFF	TGTGCCAGCAGCTTGCAGGGAAACACTGAAGCTTTCTTT
TRBV28	-	TRBJ1-5	-	CASHRLGNQPQHF	TGTGCCAGCCACAGGTTAGGCAATCAGCCCCAGCATTTT
TRBV19	-	TRBJ1-5	-	CASSNGGPAQHF	TGTGCCAGTAGTAACGGGGGCCCGGCCCAGCATTTT
TRBV6-6	TRBD2	TRBJ2-5	-	CASSYKGGKVKTQYF	TGTGCCAGCAGTTACAAGGGAGGGAAAGTAAAGACCCAGTACTTC
TRBV6-1	TRBD1	TRBJ2-5	few	CASSVAGGFVGETQYF	TGTGCCAGCAGTGTCGCAGGGGGATTCGTTGGAGAGACCCAGTACTTC
TRBV4-3	-	TRBJ1-2	few	CASSQERSLDGYTF	TGCGCCAGCAGCCAAGAGAGGTCCTTGGATGGCTACACCTTC
TRBV14	-	TRBJ2-2	few	CASRRVGGTGELFF	TGTGCCAGCAGGCGAGTAGGTGGGACCGGGGAGCTGTTTTTT
TRBV7-6	TRBD1	TRBJ2-3	-	CASISLWDRGGTQYF	TGTGCCAGCATCTCCCTCTGGGACAGGGGCGGTACGCAGTATTTT
TRBV6-1	-	TRBJ2-5	few	CASSEGVGQETQYF	TGTGCCAGCAGTGAAGGGGTAGGCCAAGAGACCCAGTACTTC
TRBV11-2	TRBD2	TRBJ2-1	-	CASSLGLSSGSYNEQFF	TGTGCCAGCAGCTTAGGACTATCTAGCGGCTCCTACAATGAGCAGTTCTTC
TRBV11-2	-	TRBJ1-1	-	CASSRTLNTEAFF	TGTGCCAGCAGCCGCACACTGAACACTGAAGCTTTCTTT
TRBV30	TRBD1	TRBJ2-3	-	CAWGQGAVDTQYF	TGTGCCTGGGGACAGGGGGCGGTGGATACGCAGTATTTT
TRBV6-1	TRBD1	TRBJ2-7	-	CASSEADREYF	TGTGCCAGCAGTGAAGCGGACAGGGAGTACTTC
TRBV9	TRBD2	TRBJ2-2	few	CASSVEGLAGRNTGELFF	TGTGCCAGCAGCGTAGAGGGACTAGCGGGACGGAACACCGGGGAGCTGTTTTTT
TRBV6-5	TRBD1	TRBJ2-1	-	CASSLGQGDYNEQFF	TGTGCCAGCAGTTTGGGACAGGGGGATTACAATGAGCAGTTCTTC
TRBV7-9	-	TRBJ1-6	once	CASSSQGKGNSPLHF	TGTGCCAGCAGCTCCCAGGGAAAGGGGAATTCACCCCTCCACTTT
TRBV29-1	TRBD1	TRBJ2-5	-	CSVVGQGLLETQYF	TGCAGCGTGGTGGGACAGGGTTTATTGGAGACCCAGTACTTC
TRBV6-6	-	TRBJ1-3	few	CASSYPNSGNTIYF	TGTGCCAGCAGTTACCCTAACTCTGGAAACACCATATATTTT
TRBV28	TRBD1	TRBJ1-2	-	CASNPSGTGGYGYTF	TGTGCCAGCAACCCTTCCGGGACAGGGGGCTATGGCTACACCTTC
TRBV10-3	-	TRBJ1-1	-	CAIRRNTEAFF	TGTGCCATTAGAAGGAACACTGAAGCTTTCTTT
TRBV6-1	TRBD1	TRBJ2-1	-	CATLPGQGIHNEQFF	TGTGCCACACTCCCGGGACAGGGGATACACAATGAGCAGTTCTTC
TRBV7-6	-	TRBJ2-1	few	CASSLAAGGSSYNEQFF	TGTGCCAGCAGCTTAGCTGCTGGGGGGAGCTCCTACAATGAGCAGTTCTTC
TRBV4-1	TRBD1	TRBJ2-3	-	CASSQEGQVGGTDTQYF	TGCGCCAGCAGCCAAGAGGGACAGGTAGGGGGCACAGATACGCAGTATTTT
TRBV9	-	TRBJ2-1	few	CASSVLGGLIGNEQFF	TGTGCCAGCAGCGTACTCGGGGGACTCATTGGCAATGAGCAGTTCTTC
TRBV11-3	-	TRBJ2-1	-	CASSAGWGSSYNEQFF	TGTGCCAGCAGCGCGGGATGGGGGAGCTCCTACAATGAGCAGTTCTTC
TRBV19	-	TRBJ1-1	few	CASFLNTEAFF	TGTGCCAGTTTCCTGAACACTGAAGCTTTCTTT
TRBV4-2	-	TRBJ1-2	-	CASSHGRRSNYGYTF	TGTGCCAGCAGCCATGGACGGCGGAGTAACTATGGCTACACCTTC
TRBV7-2	-	TRBJ2-6	-	CASSPSLVPGGLGANVLTF	TGTGCCAGCAGCCCCAGCCTAGTTCCCGGGGGGCTTGGGGCCAACGTCCTGACTTTC
TRBV5-1	-	TRBJ2-2	few	CASSHAQGGGGELFF	TGCGCCAGCAGCCATGCACAGGGAGGCGGAGGGGAGCTGTTTTTT
TRBV15	TRBD1	TRBJ2-4	-	CATSRDGTGGDIQYF	TGTGCCACCAGCAGAGATGGTACAGGGGGAGACATTCAGTACTTC
TRBV6-5	-	TRBJ2-5	few	CASSYSGPQETQYF	TGTGCCAGCAGTTACTCAGGGCCCCAAGAGACCCAGTACTTC
TRBV4-3	-	TRBJ1-2	-	CASSQVGRYGYTF	TGCGCCAGCAGCCAAGTAGGGCGCTATGGCTACACCTTC
TRBV7-9	TRBD2	TRBJ2-3	-	CASSHRLAGTDTQYF	TGTGCCAGCAGCCACAGACTAGCGGGCACAGATACGCAGTATTTT
TRBV19	-	TRBJ1-5	few	CASLSPGQPQHF	TGTGCCAGCCTTTCCCCCGGGCAGCCCCAGCATTTT
TRBV12-5	-	TRBJ1-1	-	CASGLVRGVDNTEAFF	TGTGCTAGTGGTTTGGTACGGGGGGTTGACAACACTGAAGCTTTCTTT
TRBV5-6	-	TRBJ2-1	-	CASSLGERRAYNEQFF	TGTGCCAGCAGCTTGGGGGAGCGGAGAGCGTACAATGAGCAGTTCTTC
TRBV7-2	-	TRBJ1-4	-	CASSLGGIQKEKLFF	TGTGCCAGCAGCTTAGGAGGGATCCAAAAAGAAAAACTGTTTTTT
TRBV2	-	TRBJ2-1	-	CASSNYEQFF	TGTGCCAGCAGTAACTATGAGCAGTTCTTC
TRBV2	TRBD1	TRBJ2-7	-	CASSIERGPGPYEQYF	TGTGCCAGCAGCATCGAGAGGGGGCCGGGGCCCTACGAGCAGTACTTC
TRBV6-6	TRBD2	TRBJ2-2	-	CASSFGLAGTGELFF	TGTGCCAGCAGTTTTGGGCTAGCGGGAACCGGGGAGCTGTTTTTT
TRBV20-1	-	TRBJ2-5	-	CSARGDTVQYF	TGCAGTGCTAGAGGAGACACCGTCCAGTACTTC